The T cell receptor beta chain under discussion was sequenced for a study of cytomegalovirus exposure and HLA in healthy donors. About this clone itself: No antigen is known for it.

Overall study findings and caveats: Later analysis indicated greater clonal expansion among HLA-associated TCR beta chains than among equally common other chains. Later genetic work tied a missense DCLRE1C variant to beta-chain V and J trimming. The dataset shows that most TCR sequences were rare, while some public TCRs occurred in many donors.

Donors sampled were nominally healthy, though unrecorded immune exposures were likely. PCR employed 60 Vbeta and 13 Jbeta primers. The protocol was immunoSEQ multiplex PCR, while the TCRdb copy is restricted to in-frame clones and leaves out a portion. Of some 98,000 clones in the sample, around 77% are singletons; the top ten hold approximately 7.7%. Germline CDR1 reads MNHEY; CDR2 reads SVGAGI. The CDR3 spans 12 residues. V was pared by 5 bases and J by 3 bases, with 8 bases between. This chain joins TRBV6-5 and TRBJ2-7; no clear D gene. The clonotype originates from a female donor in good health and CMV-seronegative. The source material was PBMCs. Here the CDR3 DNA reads TGTGCCAGCAGTCCCGTGTTCTACGAGCAGTACTTC. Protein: CASSPVFYEQYF.